The rows below give T cell receptor beta chains drawn from one sample of a study of shared clonotypes between healthy human individuals. Assay used: immunoSEQ multiplex PCR; TCRdb lists only in-frame clones, some missing. This table holds roughly 1,100,000 clones, roughly 80% found once. Material for sequencing was memory CD4+ T cells sorted from blood. Receptor source: a man aged 18 to 30 in good health. Each CDR3 is given with its conserved first and last residue. The D gene is left open where the match is weak. Expanded clones get a size class; other rows say once, few or many, or leave the size out.

V gene	J gene	clone size	D gene	CDR3 protein	CDR3 DNA
TRBV5-6	TRBJ2-3	.	.	CASSSGDGPGHPYTDTQYF	TGTGCCAGCAGCTCCGGGGACGGTCCGGGACACCCTTACACAGATACGCAGTATTTT
TRBV19	TRBJ1-5	few	TRBD1	CASSIPPGQRSNQPQHF	TGTGCCAGTAGTATACCTCCGGGACAGAGGAGCAATCAGCCCCAGCATTTT
TRBV2	TRBJ2-7	.	TRBD2	CASSERLAYYEQYF	TGTGCCAGCAGTGAGAGACTAGCGTATTACGAGCAGTACTTC
TRBV4-1	TRBJ2-1	.	.	CASSLQWGEQFF	TGCGCCAGCAGCCTTCAGTGGGGTGAGCAGTTCTTC
TRBV5-6	TRBJ2-3	.	.	CASSPPRGHGDGDTQYF	TGTGCCAGCAGCCCCCCCCGGGGGCACGGTGACGGGGATACGCAGTATTTT
TRBV10-3	TRBJ1-6	.	TRBD1	CAIRAGTGYNSPLHF	TGTGCCATCAGGGCCGGGACAGGGTATAATTCACCCCTCCACTTT
TRBV6-6	TRBJ2-7	.	.	CASRNAAGGNSYEQYF	TGTGCCAGCAGGAACGCCGCAGGGGGGAACTCCTACGAGCAGTACTTC
TRBV27	TRBJ1-6	few	TRBD1	CASRDRNNSPLHF	TGTGCCAGCCGGGACAGGAATAATTCACCCCTCCACTTT
TRBV19	TRBJ2-3	.	TRBD2	CASSIEASGTDTQYF	TGTGCCAGTAGTATAGAAGCTAGCGGTACAGATACGCAGTATTTT
TRBV6-5	TRBJ2-7	.	TRBD2	CASRDSGGPAYEQYF	TGTGCCAGCAGAGATAGCGGGGGGCCCGCCTACGAGCAGTACTTC
TRBV21-1	TRBJ2-5	.	.	CASSKYEGQVPFSGETQYF	TGTGCCAGCAGCAAATACGAGGGACAGGTACCCTTTTCGGGAGAGACCCAGTACTTC
TRBV6-5	TRBJ1-6	.	TRBD1	CASRLRDRGSQIHF	TGTGCCAGCAGGCTGCGGGACAGGGGGTCCCAAATCCACTTT
TRBV10-3	TRBJ2-5	.	.	CAISVGGETQYF	TGTGCCATCAGTGTTGGTGGGGAGACCCAGTACTTC
TRBV7-3	TRBJ2-5	.	.	CASSLTYGGQETQYF	TGTGCCAGCAGCTTAACTTATGGGGGCCAAGAGACCCAGTACTTC
TRBV2	TRBJ1-1	.	.	CASIRQNTEAFF	TGTGCCAGCATACGACAGAACACTGAAGCTTTCTTT
TRBV19	TRBJ1-4	many	.	CASTSTGRKLFF	TGTGCCAGTACCTCAACAGGGCGGAAACTGTTTTTT
TRBV4-1	TRBJ1-4	.	TRBD1	CASSQAGQGATNEKLFF	TGCGCCAGCAGCCAAGCGGGACAGGGGGCTACTAATGAAAAACTGTTTTTT
TRBV2	TRBJ2-1	.	TRBD2	CASSEGSGSEFF	TGTGCCAGCAGTGAAGGGAGCGGGAGCGAGTTCTTC
TRBV9	TRBJ2-1	many	TRBD2	CASSMGGRNDYNEQFF	TGTGCCAGCAGCATGGGCGGGAGGAACGACTACAATGAGCAGTTCTTC
TRBV5-1	TRBJ2-5	.	.	CASSLDWGKETQYF	TGCGCCAGCAGCTTGGACTGGGGGAAAGAGACCCAGTACTTC
TRBV5-4	TRBJ2-1	.	.	CASSLVGQSSYNEQFF	TGTGCCAGCAGCTTGGTGGGGCAGAGCTCCTACAATGAGCAGTTCTTC
TRBV5-1	TRBJ1-4	.	.	CASSSGPNEKLFF	TGCGCCAGCAGCTCGGGACCGAATGAAAAACTGTTTTTT
TRBV5-1	TRBJ2-2	.	.	CASSRLAPNTGELFF	TGCGCCAGCAGCCGGCTAGCGCCGAACACCGGGGAGCTGTTTTTT
TRBV19	TRBJ1-2	once	.	CASSIEGRGGYTF	TGTGCCAGTAGTATCGAGGGGCGCGGAGGCTACACCTTC
TRBV7-2	TRBJ2-1	.	TRBD2	CASSLSGRSYNEQFF	TGTGCCAGCAGCCTGAGCGGGAGATCATACAATGAGCAGTTCTTC
TRBV30	TRBJ2-7	.	TRBD1	CAWRRDRAAEQYF	TGTGCCTGGCGTCGGGACAGGGCCGCCGAGCAGTACTTC
TRBV20-1	TRBJ2-7	.	.	CSLDRVGEQYF	TGCAGTCTCGATCGGGTAGGAGAGCAGTACTTC
TRBV28	TRBJ2-5	once	.	CASTPSPPRTQYF	TGTGCCAGCACACCTAGCCCCCCGCGGACCCAGTACTTC
TRBV2	TRBJ1-6	.	.	CASGGPSPLHF	TGTGCCAGCGGGGGACCTTCACCCCTCCACTTT
TRBV5-1	TRBJ1-2	.	.	CASSLEQVLPYGYTF	TGCGCCAGCAGCTTGGAACAGGTTCTGCCTTATGGCTACACCTTC
TRBV6-1	TRBJ1-3	many	.	CASSARKEASGNTIYF	TGTGCCAGCAGTGCCCGAAAAGAGGCATCTGGAAACACCATATATTTT
TRBV19	TRBJ2-7	.	.	CASGTGSDYEQYF	TGTGCCAGTGGAACCGGGTCCGACTACGAGCAGTACTTC
TRBV5-1	TRBJ2-7	.	.	CASSRETGSYEQYF	TGCGCCAGCAGCCGGGAAACAGGGAGCTACGAGCAGTACTTC
TRBV5-6	TRBJ2-3	few	TRBD2	CASSPGLAGGRGDTQYF	TGTGCCAGCAGCCCGGGACTAGCGGGAGGGCGGGGAGATACGCAGTATTTT
TRBV14	TRBJ1-1	.	.	CASSPRRNTEAFF	TGTGCCAGCAGCCCGAGGCGGAACACTGAAGCTTTCTTT
TRBV7-2	TRBJ2-3	.	TRBD2	CASSFIPGRGTDTQYF	TGTGCCAGCAGCTTCATCCCCGGGAGGGGGACAGATACGCAGTATTTT
TRBV4-1	TRBJ2-7	once	.	CASSQDAWGQTYEQYF	TGCGCCAGCAGCCAAGATGCTTGGGGGCAGACCTACGAGCAGTACTTC
TRBV18	TRBJ1-3	.	.	CASSPQGTGNTIYF	TGTGCCAGCTCCCCACAGGGTACTGGAAACACCATATATTTT
TRBV18	TRBJ2-1	once	TRBD2	CASSSGLAVYNEQFF	TGTGCCAGCTCATCCGGACTAGCAGTCTACAATGAGCAGTTCTTC
TRBV18	TRBJ2-7	.	.	CASSPLLGEQYF	TGTGCCAGCTCACCACTACTGGGAGAGCAGTACTTC
TRBV18	TRBJ2-1	.	TRBD1	CASSPRQGMREQFF	TGTGCCAGCTCACCACGACAGGGGATGAGGGAGCAGTTCTTC
TRBV2	TRBJ2-2	.	TRBD2	CASRTSGVPTGELFF	TGTGCCAGCAGGACTAGCGGGGTTCCCACCGGGGAGCTGTTTTTT